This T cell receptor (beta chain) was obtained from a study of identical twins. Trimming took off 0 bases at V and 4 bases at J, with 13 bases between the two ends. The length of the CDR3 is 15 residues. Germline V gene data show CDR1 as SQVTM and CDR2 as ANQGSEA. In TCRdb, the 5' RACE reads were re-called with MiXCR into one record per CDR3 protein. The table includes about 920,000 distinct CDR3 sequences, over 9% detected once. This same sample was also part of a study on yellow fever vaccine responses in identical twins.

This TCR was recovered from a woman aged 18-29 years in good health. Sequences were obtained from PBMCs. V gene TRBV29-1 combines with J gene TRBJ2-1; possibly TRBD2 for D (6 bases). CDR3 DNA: TGCAGCGTTGAAGAAGCCGGGGGTCGATACAATGAGCAGTTCTTC. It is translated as CSVEEAGGRYNEQFF.